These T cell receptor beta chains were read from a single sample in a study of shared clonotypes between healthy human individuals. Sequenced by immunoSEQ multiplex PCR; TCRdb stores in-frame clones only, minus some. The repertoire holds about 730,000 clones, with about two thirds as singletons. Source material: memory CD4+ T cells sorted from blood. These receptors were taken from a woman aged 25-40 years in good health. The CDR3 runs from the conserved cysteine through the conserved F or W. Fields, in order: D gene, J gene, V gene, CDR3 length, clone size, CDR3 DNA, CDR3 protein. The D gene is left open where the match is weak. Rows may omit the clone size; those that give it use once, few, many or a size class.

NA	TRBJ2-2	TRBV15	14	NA	TGTGCCACCAGCAGAGTAGGAGGCACCGGGGAGCTGTTTTTT	CATSRVGGTGELFF
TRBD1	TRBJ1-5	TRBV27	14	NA	TGTGCCAGCAGTCCCGACAGGGGAGATCAGCCCCAGCATTTT	CASSPDRGDQPQHF
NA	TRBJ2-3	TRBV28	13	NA	TGTGCCAGCAGTTCCTACCTTTTATATACGCAGTATTTT	CASSSYLLYTQYF
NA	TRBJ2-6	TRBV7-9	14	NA	TGTGCCAGCAGCTTACATTCCGGGGCCAACGTCCTGACTTTC	CASSLHSGANVLTF
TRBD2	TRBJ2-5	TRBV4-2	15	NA	TGTGCCAGCAGCTTCGGTAGCGGGAGTCCAGAGACCCAGTACTTC	CASSFGSGSPETQYF
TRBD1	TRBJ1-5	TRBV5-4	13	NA	TGTGCCAGCAGCCCTGACAGGGTTCAGCCCCAGCATTTT	CASSPDRVQPQHF
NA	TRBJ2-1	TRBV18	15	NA	TGTGCCAGCTCACCACCTAGCGGCAAACGCAATGAGCAGTTCTTC	CASSPPSGKRNEQFF
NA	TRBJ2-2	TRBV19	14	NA	TGTGCCAGTACAGGGGTTTTATCGACCGGGGAGCTGTTTTTT	CASTGVLSTGELFF
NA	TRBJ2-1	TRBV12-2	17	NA	TGTGCAAGTCGCTTAGCACCGGGACAGATCTCCTACAATGAGCAGTTCTTC	CASRLAPGQISYNEQFF
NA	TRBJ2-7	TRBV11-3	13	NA	TGTGCCAGCAGCTCGGACGGGCCCTACGAGCAGTACTTC	CASSSDGPYEQYF
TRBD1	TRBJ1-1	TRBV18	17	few	TGTGCCAGCTCAATTAACAGCCGGACAGGGCAGAACACTGAAGCTTTCTTT	CASSINSRTGQNTEAFF
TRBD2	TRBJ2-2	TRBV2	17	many	TGTGCCAGCAGTGAAGCGGTAGCTAGCGGGAGGGCCGGGGAGCTGTTTTTT	CASSEAVASGRAGELFF
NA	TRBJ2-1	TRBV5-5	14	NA	TGTGCCAGCACCCTTATTGGCTCCTACAATGAGCAGTTCTTC	CASTLIGSYNEQFF
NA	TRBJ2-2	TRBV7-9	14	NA	TGTGCCAGCAACCCGGACGGCAACACCGGGGAGCTGTTTTTT	CASNPDGNTGELFF
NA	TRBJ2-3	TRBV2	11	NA	TGTGCCAGCAGTGAATTGAGTACGCAGTATTTT	CASSELSTQYF
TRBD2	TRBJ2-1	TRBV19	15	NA	TGTGCCAGTAGTAGGGGACTAGCGCAATACAATGAGCAGTTCTTC	CASSRGLAQYNEQFF
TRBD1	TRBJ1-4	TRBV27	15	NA	TGTGCCAGCAGTCCCTACCGACAGGGTGGTGAAAAACTGTTTTTT	CASSPYRQGGEKLFF